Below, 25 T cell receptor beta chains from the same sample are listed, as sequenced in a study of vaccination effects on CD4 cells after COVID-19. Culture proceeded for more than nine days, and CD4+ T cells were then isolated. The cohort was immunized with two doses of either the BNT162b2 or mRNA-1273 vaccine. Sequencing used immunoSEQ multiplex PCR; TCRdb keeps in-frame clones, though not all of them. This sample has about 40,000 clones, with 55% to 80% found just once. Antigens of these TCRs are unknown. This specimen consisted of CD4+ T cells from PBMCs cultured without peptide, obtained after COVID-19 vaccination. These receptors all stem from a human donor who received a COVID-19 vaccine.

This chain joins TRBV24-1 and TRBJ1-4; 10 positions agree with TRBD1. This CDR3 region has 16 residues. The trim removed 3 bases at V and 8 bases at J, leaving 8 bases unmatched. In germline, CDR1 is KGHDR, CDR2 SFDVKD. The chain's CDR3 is CATSDPRTGGREKLFF. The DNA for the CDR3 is TGTGCCACCAGTGATCCCCGGACAGGGGGAAGGGAAAAACTGTTTTTT.

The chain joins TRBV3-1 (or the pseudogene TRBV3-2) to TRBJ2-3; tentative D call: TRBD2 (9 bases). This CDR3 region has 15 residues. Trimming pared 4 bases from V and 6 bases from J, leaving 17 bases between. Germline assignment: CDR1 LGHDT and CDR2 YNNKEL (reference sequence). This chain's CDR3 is CASSPGGGRGDTQYF. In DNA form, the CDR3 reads TGTGCCAGCAGCCCAGGGGGCGGGAGGGGCGATACGCAGTATTTT.

CDR3 in amino acids: CASSLPGSGSYGYTF. Written as DNA, the CDR3 is TGTGCCAGCAGTCTGCCGGGGTCGGGATCCTATGGCTACACCTTC. The V gene is TRBV6-2 or TRBV6-3, the J gene TRBJ1-2; D unresolved. The CDR3 loop spans 15 amino acids. Germline values: CDR1 MNHEY, CDR2 SVGEGT. The ends were cut back, 5 bases at V and 4 bases at J, with 17 bases in the middle.

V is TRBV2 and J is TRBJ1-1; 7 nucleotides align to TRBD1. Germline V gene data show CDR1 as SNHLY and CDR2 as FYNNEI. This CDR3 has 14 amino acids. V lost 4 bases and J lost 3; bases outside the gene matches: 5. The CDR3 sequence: CASSVDRVYTEAFF. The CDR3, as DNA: TGTGCCAGCAGTGTAGACAGGGTGTACACTGAAGCTTTCTTT.

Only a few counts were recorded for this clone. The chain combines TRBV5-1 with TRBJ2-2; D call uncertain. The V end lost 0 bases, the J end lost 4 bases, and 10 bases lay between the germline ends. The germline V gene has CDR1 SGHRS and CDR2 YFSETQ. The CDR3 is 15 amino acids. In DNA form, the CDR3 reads TGCGCCAGCAGCTTGGAGGTGGCGCCCACCGGGGAGCTGTTTTTT. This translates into CASSLEVAPTGELFF.

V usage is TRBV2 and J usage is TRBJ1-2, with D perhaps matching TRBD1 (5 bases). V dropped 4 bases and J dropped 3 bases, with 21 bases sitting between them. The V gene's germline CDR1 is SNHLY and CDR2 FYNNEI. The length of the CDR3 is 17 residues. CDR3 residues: CASSGRRGQKSDYGYTF. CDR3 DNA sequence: TGTGCCAGCAGTGGTAGGAGGGGTCAAAAAAGTGACTATGGCTACACCTTC.

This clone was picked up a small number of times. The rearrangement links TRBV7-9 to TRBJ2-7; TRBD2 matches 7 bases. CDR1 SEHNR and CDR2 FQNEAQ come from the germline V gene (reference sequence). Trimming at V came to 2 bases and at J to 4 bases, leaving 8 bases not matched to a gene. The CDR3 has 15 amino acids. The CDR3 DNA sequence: TGTGCCAGCAGCTTACACAAGGGAGGGAAATACGAGCAGTACTTC. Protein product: CASSLHKGGKYEQYF.

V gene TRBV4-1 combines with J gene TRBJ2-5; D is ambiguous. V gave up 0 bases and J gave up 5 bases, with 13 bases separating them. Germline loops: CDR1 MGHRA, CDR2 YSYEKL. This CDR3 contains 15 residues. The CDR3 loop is CASSQDPWMGETQYF. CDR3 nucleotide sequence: TGCGCCAGCAGCCAAGATCCTTGGATGGGGGAGACCCAGTACTTC.

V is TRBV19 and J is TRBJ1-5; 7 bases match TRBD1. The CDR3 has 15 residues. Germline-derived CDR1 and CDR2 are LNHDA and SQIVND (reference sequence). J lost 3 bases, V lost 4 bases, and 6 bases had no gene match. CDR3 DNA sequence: TGTGCCAGTAGTAGACCGGACAGGATCAATCAGCCCCAGCATTTT. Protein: CASSRPDRINQPQHF.

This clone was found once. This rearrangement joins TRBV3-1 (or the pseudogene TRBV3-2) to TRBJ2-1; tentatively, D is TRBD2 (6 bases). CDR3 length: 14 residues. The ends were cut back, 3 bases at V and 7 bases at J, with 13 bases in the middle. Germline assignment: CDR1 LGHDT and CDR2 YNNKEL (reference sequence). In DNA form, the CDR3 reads TGTGCCAGCAGCCAGGTCGGGAGATCGAATGAGCAGTTCTTC. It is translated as CASSQVGRSNEQFF.

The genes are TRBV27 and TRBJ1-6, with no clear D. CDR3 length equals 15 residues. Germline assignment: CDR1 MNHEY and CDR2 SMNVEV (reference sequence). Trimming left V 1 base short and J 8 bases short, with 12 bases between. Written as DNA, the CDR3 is TGTGCCAGCAGTTTATGGAGTATTCCGGATTCACCCCTCCACTTT. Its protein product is CASSLWSIPDSPLHF.

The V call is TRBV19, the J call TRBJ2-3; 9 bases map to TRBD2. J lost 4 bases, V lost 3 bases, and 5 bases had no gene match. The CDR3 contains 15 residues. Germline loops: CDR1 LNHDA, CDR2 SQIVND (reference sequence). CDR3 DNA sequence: TGTGCCAGTAGTATCGCTAGCGGGAAGTCAGATACGCAGTATTTT. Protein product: CASSIASGKSDTQYF.

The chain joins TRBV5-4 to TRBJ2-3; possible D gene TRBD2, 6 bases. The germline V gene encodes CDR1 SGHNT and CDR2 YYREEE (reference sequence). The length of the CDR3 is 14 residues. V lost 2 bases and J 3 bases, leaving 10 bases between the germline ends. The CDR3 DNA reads TGTGCCAGCAGCTTTGGTGGGACTACAGATACGCAGTATTTT. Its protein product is CASSFGGTTDTQYF.

The CDR3 bases are TGCGCCAGCAGTGAGGCGGCGGGAGTACGGAATGAGCAGTTCTTC. As protein: CASSEAAGVRNEQFF. J is TRBJ2-1 and V is TRBV10-1, with TRBD2 identical over 7 bases. V lost 2 bases to trimming and J lost 7 bases; unmatched junction nucleotides: 8. Germline V CDR1 and CDR2: WNHNN, SYGVQD (reference sequence). This CDR3 has 15 amino acids.

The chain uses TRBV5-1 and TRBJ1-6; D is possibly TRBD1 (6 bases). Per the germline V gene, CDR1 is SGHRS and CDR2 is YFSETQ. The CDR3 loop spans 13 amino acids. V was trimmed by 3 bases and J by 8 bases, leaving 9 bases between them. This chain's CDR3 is CASSWHRDSPLHF. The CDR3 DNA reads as TGCGCCAGCAGCTGGCACAGGGATTCACCCCTCCACTTT. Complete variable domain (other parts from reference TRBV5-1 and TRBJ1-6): KAGVTQTPRYLIKTRGQQVTLSCSPISGHRSVSWYQQTPGQGLQFLFEYFSETQRNKGNFPGRFSGRQFSNSRSEMNVSTLELGDSALYLCASSWHRDSPLHFGNGTRLTVT.

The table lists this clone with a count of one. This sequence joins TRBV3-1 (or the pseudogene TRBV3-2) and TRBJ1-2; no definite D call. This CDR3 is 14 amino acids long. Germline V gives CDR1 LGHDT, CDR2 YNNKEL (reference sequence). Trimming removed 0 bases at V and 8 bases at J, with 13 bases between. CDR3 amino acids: CASSQDTRAGGYTF. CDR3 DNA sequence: TGTGCCAGCAGCCAAGATACGAGGGCGGGCGGCTACACCTTC.

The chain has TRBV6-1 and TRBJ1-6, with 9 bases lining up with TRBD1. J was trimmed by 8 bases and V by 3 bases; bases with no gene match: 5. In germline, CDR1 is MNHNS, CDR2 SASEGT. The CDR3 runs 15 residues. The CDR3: CASSDLGQGYSPLHF. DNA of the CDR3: TGTGCCAGCAGTGATCTTGGACAGGGGTATTCACCCCTCCACTTT.

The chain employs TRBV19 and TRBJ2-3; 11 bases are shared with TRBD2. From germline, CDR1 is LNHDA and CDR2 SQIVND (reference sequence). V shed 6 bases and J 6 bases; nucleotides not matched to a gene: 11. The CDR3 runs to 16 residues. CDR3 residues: CASSAGTSGLVDTQYF. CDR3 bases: TGTGCCAGTAGCGCCGGGACTAGCGGACTCGTCGATACGCAGTATTTT.

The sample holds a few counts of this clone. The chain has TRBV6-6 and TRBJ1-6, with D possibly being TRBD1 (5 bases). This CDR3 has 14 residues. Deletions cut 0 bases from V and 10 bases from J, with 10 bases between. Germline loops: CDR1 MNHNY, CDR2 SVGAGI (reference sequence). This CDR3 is CASSYSGAESPLHF. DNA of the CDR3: TGTGCCAGCAGTTACTCAGGGGCGGAATCACCCCTCCACTTT.

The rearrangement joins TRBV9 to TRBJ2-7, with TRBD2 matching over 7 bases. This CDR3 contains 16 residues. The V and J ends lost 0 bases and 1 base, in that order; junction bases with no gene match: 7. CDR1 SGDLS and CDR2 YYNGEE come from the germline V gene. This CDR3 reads CASSVGSGGRSYEQYF. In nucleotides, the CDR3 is TGTGCCAGCAGCGTAGGATCGGGGGGAAGGTCCTACGAGCAGTACTTC. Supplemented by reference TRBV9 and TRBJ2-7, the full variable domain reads DSGVTQTPKHLITATGQRVTLRCSPRSGDLSVYWYQQSLDQGLQFLIQYYNGEERAKGNILERFSAQQFPDLHSELNLSSLELGDSALYFCASSVGSGGRSYEQYFGPGTRLTVT.

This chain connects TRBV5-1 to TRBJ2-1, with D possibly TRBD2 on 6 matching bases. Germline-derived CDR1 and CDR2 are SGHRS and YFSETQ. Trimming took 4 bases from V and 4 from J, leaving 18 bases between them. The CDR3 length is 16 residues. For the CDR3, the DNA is TGCGCCAGCAGCAAGGAGGTGGGGCGGGGATACAATGAGCAGTTCTTC. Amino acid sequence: CASSKEVGRGYNEQFF.

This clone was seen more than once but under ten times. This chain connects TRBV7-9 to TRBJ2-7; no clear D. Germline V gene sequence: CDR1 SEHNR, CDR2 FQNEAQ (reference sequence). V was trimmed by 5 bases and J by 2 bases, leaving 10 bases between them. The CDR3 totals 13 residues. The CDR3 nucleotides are TGTGCCAGCAGCGGAAACAAGGCCTACGAGCAGTACTTC. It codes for CASSGNKAYEQYF.

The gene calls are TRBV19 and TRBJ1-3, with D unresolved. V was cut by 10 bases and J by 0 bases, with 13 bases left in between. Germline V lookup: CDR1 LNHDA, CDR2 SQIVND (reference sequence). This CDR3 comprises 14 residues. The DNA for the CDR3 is TGTGCCACAGAGAGGGAGAGCTCTGGAAACACCATATATTTT. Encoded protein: CATERESSGNTIYF.

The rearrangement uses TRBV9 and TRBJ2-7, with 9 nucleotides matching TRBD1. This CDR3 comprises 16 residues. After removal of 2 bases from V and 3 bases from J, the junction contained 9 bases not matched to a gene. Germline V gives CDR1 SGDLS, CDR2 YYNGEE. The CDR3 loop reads CASSVQTGTGLYEQYF. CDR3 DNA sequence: TGTGCCAGCAGCGTCCAAACCGGGACAGGGCTCTACGAGCAGTACTTC.

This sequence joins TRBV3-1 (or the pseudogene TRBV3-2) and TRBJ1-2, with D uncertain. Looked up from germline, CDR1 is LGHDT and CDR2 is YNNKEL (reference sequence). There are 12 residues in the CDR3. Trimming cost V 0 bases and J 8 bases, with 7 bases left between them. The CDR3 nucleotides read TGTGCCAGCAGCCAAGAAACTGTCGGCTACACCTTC. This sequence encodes CASSQETVGYTF.